This T cell receptor (beta chain) was profiled in a study of blood T cell repertoires in COVID-19. Study summary: PBMCs, B-cell-depleted T cells, or T cells provided the cDNA or gDNA that made up the material.

Original methodology: Nucleated cell number was recorded as an estimate derived from reference gene primer amplification. Data came from immunoSEQ multiplex PCR; TCRdb stores just in-frame clones and leaves some out. V and J calls and clone size are as listed in that table; D and trimming were resolved from the DNA. The sample yields over 300,000 clones, approximately 85% seen once. Clinical history reported by participants formed the basis on which cohorts were assigned. Trimming took 3 bases from V and 2 from J, leaving 7 bases between them. This CDR3 has 13 residues. In germline, CDR1 is SGHTA, CDR2 FQGTGA. Details on this clone: This same CDR3 is encoded by further DNA sequences in the sample.

The source of this sequence is a man under 40 who had recovered from COVID-19. J is TRBJ1-1 and V is TRBV7-3; perhaps TRBD1 as D (6 bases). The sequenced sample consisted of PBMCs or T cells enriched from blood (not recorded which). CDR3 region: CASSLDRNTEAFF. The CDR3 DNA sequence: TGTGCCAGCAGCTTGGACAGAAACACTGAAGCTTTCTTT.